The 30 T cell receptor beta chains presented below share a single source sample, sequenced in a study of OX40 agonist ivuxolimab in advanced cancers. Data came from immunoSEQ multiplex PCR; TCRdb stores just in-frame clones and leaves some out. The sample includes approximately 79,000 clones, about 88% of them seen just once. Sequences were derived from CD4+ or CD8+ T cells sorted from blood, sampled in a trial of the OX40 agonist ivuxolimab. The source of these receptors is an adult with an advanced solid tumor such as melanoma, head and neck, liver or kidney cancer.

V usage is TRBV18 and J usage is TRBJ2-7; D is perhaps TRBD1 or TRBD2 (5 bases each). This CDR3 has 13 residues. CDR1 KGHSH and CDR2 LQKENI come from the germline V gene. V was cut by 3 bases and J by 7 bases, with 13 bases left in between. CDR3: CASSPRDDGEQYF. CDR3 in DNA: TGTGCCAGCTCACCCCGGGACGACGGGGAGCAGTACTTC.

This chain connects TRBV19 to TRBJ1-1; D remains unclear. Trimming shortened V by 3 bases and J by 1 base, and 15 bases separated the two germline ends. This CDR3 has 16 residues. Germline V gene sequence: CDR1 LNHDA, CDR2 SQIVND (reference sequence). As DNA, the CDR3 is TGTGCCAGTAGTATCACGTATGGGCTCCCGAACACTGAAGCTTTCTTT. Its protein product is CASSITYGLPNTEAFF.

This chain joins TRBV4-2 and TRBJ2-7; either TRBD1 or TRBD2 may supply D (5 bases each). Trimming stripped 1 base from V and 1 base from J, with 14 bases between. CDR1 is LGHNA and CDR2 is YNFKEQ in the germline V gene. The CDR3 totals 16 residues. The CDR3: CASSQGLPGASYEQYV. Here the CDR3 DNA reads TGTGCCAGCAGCCAAGGGTTACCCGGGGCGTCCTACGAGCAGTACGTC.

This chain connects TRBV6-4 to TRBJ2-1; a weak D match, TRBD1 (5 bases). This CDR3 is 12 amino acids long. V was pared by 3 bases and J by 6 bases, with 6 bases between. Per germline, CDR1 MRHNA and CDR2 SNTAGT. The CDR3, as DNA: TGTGCCAGCAGTGAACAGGCCAATGAGCAGTTCTTC. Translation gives CASSEQANEQFF.

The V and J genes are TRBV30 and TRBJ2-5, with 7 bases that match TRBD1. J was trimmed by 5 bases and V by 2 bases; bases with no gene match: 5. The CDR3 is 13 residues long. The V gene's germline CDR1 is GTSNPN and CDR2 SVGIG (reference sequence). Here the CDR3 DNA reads TGTGCCTGGAGTCGACCAGGGGGTGAGACCCAGTACTTC. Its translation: CAWSRPGGETQYF.

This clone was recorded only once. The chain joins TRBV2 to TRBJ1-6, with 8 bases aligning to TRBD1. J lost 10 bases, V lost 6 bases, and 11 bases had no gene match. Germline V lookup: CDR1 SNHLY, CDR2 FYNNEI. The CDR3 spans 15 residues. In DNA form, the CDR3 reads TGTGCCAGCAGCCTAAGTGTCGACAGGGGATCACCCCTCCACTTT. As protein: CASSLSVDRGSPLHF.

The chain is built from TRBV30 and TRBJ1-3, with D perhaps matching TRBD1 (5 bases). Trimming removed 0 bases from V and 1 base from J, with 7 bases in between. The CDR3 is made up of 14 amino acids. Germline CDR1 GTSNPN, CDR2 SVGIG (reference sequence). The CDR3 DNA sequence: TGTGCCTGGAGTGTAAAGGGGTCTGGAAACACCATATATTTT. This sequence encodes CAWSVKGSGNTIYF. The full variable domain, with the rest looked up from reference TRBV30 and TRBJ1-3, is SQTIHQWPATLVQPVGSPLSLECTVEGTSNPNLYWYRQAAGRGLQLLFYSVGIGQISSEVPQNLSASRPQDRQFILSSKKLLLSDSGFYLCAWSVKGSGNTIYFGEGSWLTVV.

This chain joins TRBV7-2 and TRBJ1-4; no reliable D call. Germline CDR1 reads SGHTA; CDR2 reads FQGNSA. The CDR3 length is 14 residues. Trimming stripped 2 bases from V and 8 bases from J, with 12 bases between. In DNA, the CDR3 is TGTGCCAGCAGCTTAAGAAGCCCTGTGGAAAAACTGTTTTTT. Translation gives CASSLRSPVEKLFF.

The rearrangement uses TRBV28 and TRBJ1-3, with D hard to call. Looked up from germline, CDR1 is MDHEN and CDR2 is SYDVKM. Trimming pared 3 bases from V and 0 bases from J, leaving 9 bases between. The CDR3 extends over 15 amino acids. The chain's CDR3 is CASSFTASSGNTIYF. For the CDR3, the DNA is TGTGCCAGCAGTTTCACCGCGAGCTCTGGAAACACCATATATTTT.

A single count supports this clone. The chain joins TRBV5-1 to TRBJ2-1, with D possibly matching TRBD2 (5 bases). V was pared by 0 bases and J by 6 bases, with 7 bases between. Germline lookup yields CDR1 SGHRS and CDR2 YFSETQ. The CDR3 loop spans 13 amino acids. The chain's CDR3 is CASSLERVNEQFF. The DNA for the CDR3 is TGCGCCAGCAGCTTGGAGAGGGTCAATGAGCAGTTCTTC.

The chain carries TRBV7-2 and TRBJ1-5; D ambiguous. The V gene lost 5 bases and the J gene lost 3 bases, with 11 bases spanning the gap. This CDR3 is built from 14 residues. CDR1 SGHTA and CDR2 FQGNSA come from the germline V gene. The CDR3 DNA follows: TGTGCCAGCAGCAAACGGACGGACAATCAGCCCCAGCATTTT. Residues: CASSKRTDNQPQHF.

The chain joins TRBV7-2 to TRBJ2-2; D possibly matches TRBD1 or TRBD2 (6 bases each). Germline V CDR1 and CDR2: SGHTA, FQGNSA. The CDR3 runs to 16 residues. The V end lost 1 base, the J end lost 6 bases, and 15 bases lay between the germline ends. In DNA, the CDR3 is TGTGCCAGCAGCTTAGTCGGGGGCGGGTTCGCCGGGGAGCTGTTTTTT. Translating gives CASSLVGGGFAGELFF.

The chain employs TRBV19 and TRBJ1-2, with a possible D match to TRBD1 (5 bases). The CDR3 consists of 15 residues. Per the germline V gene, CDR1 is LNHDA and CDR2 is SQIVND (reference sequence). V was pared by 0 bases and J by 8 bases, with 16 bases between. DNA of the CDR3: TGTGCCAGTAGTATAGATACAGGAACGGCAGGAGGCTACACCTTC. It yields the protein CASSIDTGTAGGYTF. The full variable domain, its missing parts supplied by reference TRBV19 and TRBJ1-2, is DGGITQSPKYLFRKEGQNVTLSCEQNLNHDAMYWYRQDPGQGLRLIYYSQIVNDFQKGDIAEGYSVSREKKESFPLTVTSAQKNPTAFYLCASSIDTGTAGGYTFGSGTRLTVV.

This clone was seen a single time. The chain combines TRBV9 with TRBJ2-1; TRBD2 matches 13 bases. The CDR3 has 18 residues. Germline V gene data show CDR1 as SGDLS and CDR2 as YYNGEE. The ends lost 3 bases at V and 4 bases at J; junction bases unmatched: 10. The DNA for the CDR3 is TGTGCCAGCAGCGACTCCCGGACTAGCGGGGGTGAATACAATGAGCAGTTCTTC. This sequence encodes CASSDSRTSGGEYNEQFF.

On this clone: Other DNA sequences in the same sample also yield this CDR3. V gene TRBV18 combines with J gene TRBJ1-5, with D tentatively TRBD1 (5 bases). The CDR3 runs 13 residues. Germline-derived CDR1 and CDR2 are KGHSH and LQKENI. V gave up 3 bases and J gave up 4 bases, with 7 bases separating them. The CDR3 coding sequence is TGTGCCAGCTCACCGGGGGGGAATCAGCCCCAGCATTTT. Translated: CASSPGGNQPQHF.

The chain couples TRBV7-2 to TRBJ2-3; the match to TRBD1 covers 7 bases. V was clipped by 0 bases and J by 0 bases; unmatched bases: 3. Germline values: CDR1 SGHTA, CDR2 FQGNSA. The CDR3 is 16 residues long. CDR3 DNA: TGTGCCAGCAGCTTAGCCGGGGACAGAAGCACAGATACGCAGTATTTT. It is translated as CASSLAGDRSTDTQYF.

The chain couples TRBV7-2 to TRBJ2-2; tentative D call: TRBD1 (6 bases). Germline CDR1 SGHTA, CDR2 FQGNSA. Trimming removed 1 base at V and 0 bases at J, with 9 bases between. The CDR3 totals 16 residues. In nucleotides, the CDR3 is TGTGCCAGCAGCTTAGGGTACAGGGCGAACACCGGGGAGCTGTTTTTT. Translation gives CASSLGYRANTGELFF.

CDR3 protein: CAWGTAYEQYF. CDR3 coding DNA: TGTGCCTGGGGGACGGCCTACGAGCAGTACTTC. The rearrangement uses TRBV30 and TRBJ2-7, with D perhaps matching TRBD1 or TRBD2 (5 bases each). Germline CDR1 is GTSNPN and CDR2 is SVGIG (reference sequence). Between the trimmed V and J ends, which lost 5 bases and 2 bases, there was a span of 7 bases. The CDR3 loop spans 11 amino acids.

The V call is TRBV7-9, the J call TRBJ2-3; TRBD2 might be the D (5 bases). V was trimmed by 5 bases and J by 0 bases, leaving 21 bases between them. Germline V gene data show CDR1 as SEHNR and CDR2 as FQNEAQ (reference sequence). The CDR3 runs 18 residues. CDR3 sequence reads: CASSPQREMGSSTDTQYF. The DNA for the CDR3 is TGTGCCAGCAGCCCCCAAAGGGAGATGGGGTCTAGCACAGATACGCAGTATTTT. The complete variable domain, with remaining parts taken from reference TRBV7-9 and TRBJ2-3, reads DTGVSQNPRHKITKRGQNVTFRCDPISEHNRLYWYRQTLGQGPEFLTYFQNEAQLEKSRLLSDRFSAERPKGSFSTLEIQRTEQGDSAMYLCASSPQREMGSSTDTQYFGPGTRLTVL.

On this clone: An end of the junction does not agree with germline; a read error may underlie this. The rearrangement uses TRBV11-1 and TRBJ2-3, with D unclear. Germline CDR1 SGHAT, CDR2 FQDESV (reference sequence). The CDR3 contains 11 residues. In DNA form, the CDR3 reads TGTGCCAGCACCTTACAAGATACGCAGTATTTT. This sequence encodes CASTLQDTQYF.

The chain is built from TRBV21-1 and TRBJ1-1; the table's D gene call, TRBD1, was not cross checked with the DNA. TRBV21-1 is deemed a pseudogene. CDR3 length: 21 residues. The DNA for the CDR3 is TGTGCCAGCAGCAAAGCAGGGACAGGGGCAAAATCGGGTAACGTGAACACTGAAGCTTTCTTT. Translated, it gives CASSKAGTGAKSGNVNTEAFF.

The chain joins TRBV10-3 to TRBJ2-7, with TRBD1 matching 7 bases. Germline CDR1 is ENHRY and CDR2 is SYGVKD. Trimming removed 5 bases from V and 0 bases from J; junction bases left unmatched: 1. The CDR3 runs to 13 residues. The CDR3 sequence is CAISWDSSYEQYF. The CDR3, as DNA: TGTGCCATCAGTTGGGACAGCTCCTACGAGCAGTACTTC.

CDR3 sequence (DNA): TGTGCCAGCAGACCTACAGGGACGGGAAACACCATATATTTT. Its translation is CASRPTGTGNTIYF. The chain couples TRBV6-6 to TRBJ1-3; a weak D match, TRBD1 (6 bases). The CDR3 runs to 14 residues. Germline V lookup: CDR1 MNHNY, CDR2 SVGAGI (reference sequence). The V end lost 6 bases, the J end lost 4 bases, and 13 bases lay between the germline ends.

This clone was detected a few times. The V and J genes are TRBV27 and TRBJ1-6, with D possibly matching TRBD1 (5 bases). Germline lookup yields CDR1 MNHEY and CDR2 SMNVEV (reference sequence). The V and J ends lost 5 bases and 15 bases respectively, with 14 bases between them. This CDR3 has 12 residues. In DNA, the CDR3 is TGTGCCAGCAGTACAGGTCAGAGTCGCCTCCACTTT. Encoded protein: CASSTGQSRLHF.

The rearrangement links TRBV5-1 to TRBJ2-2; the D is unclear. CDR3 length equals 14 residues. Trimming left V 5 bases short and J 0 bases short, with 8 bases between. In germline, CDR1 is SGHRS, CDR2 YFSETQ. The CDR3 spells CASRAIPNTGELFF. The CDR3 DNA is TGCGCCAGCAGGGCGATACCGAACACCGGGGAGCTGTTTTTT.

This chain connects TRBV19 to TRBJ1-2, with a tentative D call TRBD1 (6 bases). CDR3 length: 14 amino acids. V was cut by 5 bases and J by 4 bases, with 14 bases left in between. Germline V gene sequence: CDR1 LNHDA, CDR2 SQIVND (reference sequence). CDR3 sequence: CASSLGGGSYGYTF. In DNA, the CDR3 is TGTGCCAGTAGTTTGGGAGGGGGTAGCTATGGCTACACCTTC.

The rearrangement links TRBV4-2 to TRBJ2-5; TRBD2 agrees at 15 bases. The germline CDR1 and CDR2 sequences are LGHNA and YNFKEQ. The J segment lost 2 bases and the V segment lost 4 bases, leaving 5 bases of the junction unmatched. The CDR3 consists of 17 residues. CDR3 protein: CASSPGLAGGLQETQYF. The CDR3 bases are TGTGCCAGCAGCCCGGGACTAGCGGGGGGCCTACAAGAGACCCAGTACTTC.

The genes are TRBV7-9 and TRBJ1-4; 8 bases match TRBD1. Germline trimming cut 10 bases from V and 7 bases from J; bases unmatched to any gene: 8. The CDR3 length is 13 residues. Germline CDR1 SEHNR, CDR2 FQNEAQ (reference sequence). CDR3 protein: CATARGLGEKLFF. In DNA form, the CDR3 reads TGTGCCACAGCCAGGGGGCTTGGTGAAAAACTGTTTTTT.

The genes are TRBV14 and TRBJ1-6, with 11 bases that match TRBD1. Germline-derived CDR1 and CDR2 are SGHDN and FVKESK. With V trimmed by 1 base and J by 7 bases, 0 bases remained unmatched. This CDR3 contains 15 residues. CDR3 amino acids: CASSQGDRGNSPLHF. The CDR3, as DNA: TGTGCCAGCAGCCAAGGGGACAGGGGGAATTCACCCCTCCACTTT.

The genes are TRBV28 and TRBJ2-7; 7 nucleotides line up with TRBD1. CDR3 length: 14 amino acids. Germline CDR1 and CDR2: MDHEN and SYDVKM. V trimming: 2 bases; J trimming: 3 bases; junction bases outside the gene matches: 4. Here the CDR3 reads CASSLVAGGYEQYV. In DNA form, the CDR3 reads TGTGCCAGCAGTTTAGTGGCAGGGGGCTACGAGCAGTACGTC.